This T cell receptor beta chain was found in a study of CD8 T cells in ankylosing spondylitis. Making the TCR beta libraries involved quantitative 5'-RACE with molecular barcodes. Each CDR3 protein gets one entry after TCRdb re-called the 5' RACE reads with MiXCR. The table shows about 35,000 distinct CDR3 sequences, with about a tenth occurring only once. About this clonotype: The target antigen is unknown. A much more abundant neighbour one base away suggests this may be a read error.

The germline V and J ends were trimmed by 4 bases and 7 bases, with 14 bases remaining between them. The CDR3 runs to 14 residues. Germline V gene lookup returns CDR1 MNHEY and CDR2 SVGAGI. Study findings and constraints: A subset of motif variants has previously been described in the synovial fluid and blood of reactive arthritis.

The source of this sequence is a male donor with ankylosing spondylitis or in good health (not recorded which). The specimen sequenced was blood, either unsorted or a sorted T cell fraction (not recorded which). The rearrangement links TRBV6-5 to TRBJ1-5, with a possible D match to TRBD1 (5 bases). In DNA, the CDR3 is TGTGCCAGCAGTTCCTCGGGGGAATGGCAGCCCCAGCATTTT. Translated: CASSSSGEWQPQHF.